This is a list of T cell receptor beta chains from one sample in a study of T cell responses to AZD1222 COVID-19 vaccine. Generated by immunoSEQ multiplex PCR, the TCRdb table keeps only in-frame clones and is missing some. In the table there are fewer than 200,000 clones, 92% of which are singletons. The starting material was peripheral blood, obtained on day 0 of AZD1222 vaccination. The receptor set was obtained from an adult in good health. CDR3s include the opening cysteine and the closing phenylalanine or tryptophan. The D gene is left open where the match is weak. Size is omitted from some rows. Given values are once, few, many or a class for expanded clones.

d_gene,v_gene,j_gene,abundance,CDR3aa,CDR3nt
TRBD2,TRBV27,TRBJ2-7,NA,CASSSAGSDYEQYF,TGTGCCAGCAGTTCAGCGGGGTCAGACTACGAGCAGTACTTC
TRBD1,TRBV6-5,TRBJ2-3,NA,CASSRGQPSTDTQYF,TGTGCCAGCAGTCGGGGACAGCCTAGCACAGATACGCAGTATTTT
TRBD1,TRBV11-2,TRBJ1-6,NA,CASSHSRGQGKGSPLHF,TGTGCCAGCAGCCACAGCCGGGGACAGGGGAAGGGATCACCCCTCCACTTT
TRBD1,TRBV11-3,TRBJ2-5,NA,CASSPWDRRETQYF,TGTGCCAGCAGCCCCTGGGACAGGCGAGAGACCCAGTACTTC
NA,TRBV5-1,TRBJ1-6,NA,CASSLDRDSPLHF,TGCGCCAGCAGCTTGGACCGGGATTCACCCCTCCACTTT
NA,TRBV7-8,TRBJ2-7,NA,CASSFTKDSEYEQYF,TGTGCCAGCAGCTTCACTAAGGACAGCGAGTACGAGCAGTACTTC
NA,TRBV3-1/TRBV3-2,TRBJ2-3,once,CASSHTGSTDTQYF,TGTGCCAGCAGCCATACGGGGAGCACAGATACGCAGTATTTT
NA,TRBV3-1/TRBV3-2,TRBJ2-1,NA,CASSDKLGERYNEQFF,TGTGCCAGCAGCGACAAATTGGGGGAGAGGTACAATGAGCAGTTCTTC
NA,TRBV19,TRBJ2-5,NA,CASRSTPRYETQYF,TGTGCCAGTAGGAGCACACCCCGGTACGAGACCCAGTACTTC
TRBD1,TRBV7-2,TRBJ1-2,NA,CASSSRQGIYGYTF,TGTGCCAGCAGCTCGAGACAGGGTATTTATGGCTACACCTTC
NA,TRBV7-3,TRBJ1-1,few,CASSLVAGAEAFF,TGTGCCAGCAGCTTAGTAGCCGGGGCTGAAGCTTTCTTT
NA,TRBV27,TRBJ2-3,NA,CASSLTVYYTQYF,TGTGCCAGCAGTTTGACAGTTTACTATACGCAGTATTTT
TRBD1,TRBV4-3,TRBJ1-4,NA,CASSQDAFAGTGLEKLFF,TGCGCCAGCAGCCAAGACGCATTTGCCGGGACAGGGCTCGAAAAACTGTTTTTT
NA,TRBV18,TRBJ1-3,few,CASSPPGAGNTIYF,TGTGCCAGCTCACCCCCGGGAGCGGGAAACACCATATATTTT
TRBD1,TRBV30,TRBJ1-6,NA,CAWSYRGRNSPLHF,TGTGCCTGGAGTTACAGGGGTCGGAATTCACCCCTCCACTTT
TRBD1,TRBV2,TRBJ1-2,NA,CASRDQDRVIQGYTF,TGTGCCAGCAGAGACCAGGACAGGGTAATCCAGGGCTACACCTTC
NA,TRBV10-1,TRBJ2-2,NA,CASSESRQGELFF,TGCGCCAGCAGTGAGTCGCGACAAGGGGAGCTGTTTTTT
NA,TRBV5-1,TRBJ2-7,NA,CASSLDGVLTPWEQYF,TGCGCCAGCAGCTTAGACGGGGTCCTAACCCCCTGGGAGCAGTACTTC
NA,TRBV5-1,TRBJ2-1,NA,CASSPKPDEQFF,TGCGCCAGCAGCCCCAAGCCCGATGAGCAGTTCTTC
NA,TRBV7-2,TRBJ1-1,NA,CASSLQGGTGTEAFF,TGTGCCAGCAGCCTACAAGGGGGAACGGGCACTGAAGCTTTCTTT